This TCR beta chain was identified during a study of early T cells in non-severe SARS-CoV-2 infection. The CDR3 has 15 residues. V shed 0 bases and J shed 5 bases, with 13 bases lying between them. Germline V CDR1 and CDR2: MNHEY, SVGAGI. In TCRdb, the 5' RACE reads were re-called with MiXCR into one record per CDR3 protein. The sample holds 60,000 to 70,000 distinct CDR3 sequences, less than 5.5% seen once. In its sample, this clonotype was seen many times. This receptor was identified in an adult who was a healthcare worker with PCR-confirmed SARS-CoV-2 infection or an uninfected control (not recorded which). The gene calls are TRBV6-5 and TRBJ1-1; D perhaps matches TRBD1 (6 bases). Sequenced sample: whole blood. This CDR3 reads CASSYSEQGWTEAFF. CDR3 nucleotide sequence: TGTGCCAGCAGTTACTCGGAACAGGGATGGACTGAAGCTTTCTTT.